A single sample is the source of the 23 T cell receptor beta chains below, sequenced in a study of T-cell reconstitution after alpha-beta-depleted transplantation in children. Construction of the TCRbeta library involved unique molecular identifiers. TCRdb ran MiXCR on the PCR reads and lists one entry per CDR3 protein. The sample lists just under 550,000 distinct CDR3 sequences, around 19% occurring once. The specimen comprised PBMCs from the stem cell graft donor, sampled from the stem cell graft. These receptors were obtained from a human donor who donated a stem cell graft to a child with acute lymphoblastic leukemia.

This clonotype was counted between two and nine times. The V call is TRBV5-1, the J call TRBJ2-7; D unclear. V dropped 0 bases and J dropped 1 base, with 11 bases sitting between them. CDR3 size: 15 residues. Germline values: CDR1 SGHRS, CDR2 YFSETQ. Written as DNA, the CDR3 is TGCGCCAGCAGCTTGGGGGTCAGGAATTCCTACGAGCAGTACTTC. Protein product: CASSLGVRNSYEQYF.

CDR3 in amino acids: CASSDSNPQREYRYEQYF. Here the CDR3 DNA reads TGTGCCAGCAGTGACTCGAACCCCCAGCGGGAGTATCGGTACGAGCAGTACTTC. The gene calls are TRBV25-1 and TRBJ2-7, with 8 bases matching TRBD2. J lost 4 bases, V lost 3 bases, and 17 bases had no gene match. From germline, CDR1 is MGHDK and CDR2 SYGVNS. The CDR3 is 18 amino acids.

J is TRBJ1-1 and V is TRBV27; 8 bases match TRBD1. Germline trimming cut 0 bases from V and 6 bases from J; bases unmatched to any gene: 6. The CDR3 is 15 residues long. From germline, CDR1 is MNHEY and CDR2 SMNVEV (reference sequence). This CDR3 is CASSLSDRVGSEAFF. CDR3 sequence (DNA): TGTGCCAGCAGTTTATCGGACAGGGTTGGCTCTGAAGCTTTCTTT.

This clonotype was observed a handful of times. V is TRBV5-1 and J is TRBJ2-7, with D maybe TRBD2 (5 bases). The CDR3 length is 14 residues. V was clipped by 4 bases and J by 2 bases, with 13 bases between them. CDR1 and CDR2 (germline): SGHRS, YFSETQ. CDR3 coding DNA: TGCGCCAGCAGCCCCGGGGTCAGCGCCTACGAGCAGTACTTC. This sequence encodes CASSPGVSAYEQYF.

This clonotype was seen a few times. V usage is TRBV4-2 and J usage is TRBJ2-6, with a possible D match to TRBD1 (6 bases). The CDR3 loop spans 18 amino acids. Trimming removed 3 bases at V and 2 bases at J, with 17 bases between. CDR1 and CDR2 (germline): LGHNA, YNFKEQ. In DNA, the CDR3 is TGTGCCAGCAGCCATGCCGGCAGGGGAACTGCTGGGGCCAACGTCCTGACTTTC. Its protein is CASSHAGRGTAGANVLTF.

This clonotype turned up a few times. The chain combines TRBV6-5 with TRBJ2-1; no firm D call. V was cut by 2 bases and J by 8 bases, with 10 bases left in between. Germline CDR1 and CDR2: MNHEY and SVGAGI. This CDR3 spans 13 amino acids. The CDR3, as DNA: TGTGCCAGCAGTTACGCCCTGGGCGATGAGCAGTTCTTC. As protein: CASSYALGDEQFF.

This sequence joins TRBV5-1 and TRBJ1-1; no reliable D call. Trimming removed 6 bases at V and 3 bases at J, with 6 bases between. Germline CDR1 SGHRS, CDR2 YFSETQ. The CDR3 is made up of 11 amino acids. The CDR3 bases are TGCGCCAGCATTGGGGACACTGAAGCTTTCTTT. Amino acids: CASIGDTEAFF.

This clonotype has just a few counts. This chain joins TRBV24-1 and TRBJ2-5; D perhaps matches TRBD1 (6 bases). Germline lookup yields CDR1 KGHDR and CDR2 SFDVKD. This CDR3 comprises 15 residues. V gave up 4 bases and J gave up 2 bases, with 13 bases separating them. The CDR3 region is CATSDRGQHQETQYF. The CDR3 region has the DNA TGTGCCACCAGTGACCGGGGACAACATCAAGAGACCCAGTACTTC.

The CDR3 is CASRSGRGKTQYF. In nucleotides, the CDR3 is TGTGCCAGCAGAAGCGGGAGGGGAAAGACCCAGTACTTC. The chain is built from TRBV7-9 and TRBJ2-5, with 10 bases aligning to TRBD2. The CDR3 loop spans 13 amino acids. Per germline, CDR1 SEHNR and CDR2 FQNEAQ (reference sequence). With 6 bases clipped from V and 6 bases from J, the junction kept 4 bases outside the gene matches.

In this sample, this clonotype turned up a few times. The V and J genes are TRBV5-1 and TRBJ1-4; the match to TRBD1 covers 11 bases. The V and J ends lost 4 bases and 4 bases, in that order; junction bases with no gene match: 3. Germline assignment: CDR1 SGHRS and CDR2 YFSETQ. The length of the CDR3 is 15 residues. The CDR3 spells CASSGDRGFNEKLFF. CDR3 coding DNA: TGCGCCAGCAGCGGGGACAGGGGGTTTAATGAAAAACTGTTTTTT.

The rearrangement joins TRBV5-1 to TRBJ1-4; D call uncertain. The CDR3 totals 17 residues. Germline loops: CDR1 SGHRS, CDR2 YFSETQ. V dropped 4 bases and J dropped 3 bases, with 19 bases sitting between them. The CDR3 DNA sequence: TGCGCCAGCAGCCATACGTCTTTACAGTTCCCTAATGAAAAACTGTTTTTT. This encodes CASSHTSLQFPNEKLFF.

V and J are TRBV18 and TRBJ1-2; no firm D call. V lost 2 bases, J lost 2 bases, and 9 bases lay in between. Germline loops: CDR1 KGHSH, CDR2 LQKENI. The CDR3 has 14 residues. CDR3 amino acids: CASSPSSRNYGYTF. Written as DNA, the CDR3 is TGTGCCAGCTCACCATCCAGCCGAAACTATGGCTACACCTTC.

This clonotype was seen a few times. This sequence joins TRBV27 and TRBJ2-7, with D uncertain. The CDR3 loop spans 14 amino acids. V gave up 6 bases and J gave up 5 bases, with 17 bases separating them. The germline V gene encodes CDR1 MNHEY and CDR2 SMNVEV (reference sequence). The CDR3 here is CASRPGVQAHEQYF. In nucleotides, the CDR3 is TGTGCCAGCAGGCCGGGCGTGCAAGCCCACGAGCAGTACTTC.

V usage is TRBV20-1 and J usage is TRBJ1-1; no clear D. CDR3 length equals 11 residues. Germline lookup yields CDR1 DFQATT and CDR2 SNEGSKA (reference sequence). Trimming cost V 5 bases and J 13 bases, with 17 bases left between them. The CDR3 DNA reads as TGCAGTGCTGCACGGACCTCCGTCCGTTTCTTT. Amino acids: CSAARTSVRFF.

The chain has TRBV12-3 or TRBV12-4 and TRBJ2-2, with D maybe TRBD2 (6 bases). The V and J ends lost 10 bases and 4 bases respectively, with 13 bases between them. The length of the CDR3 is 13 residues. The chain's CDR3 is CATAHGGTGELFF. In DNA form, the CDR3 reads TGTGCCACGGCCCACGGGGGCACCGGGGAGCTGTTTTTT.

In its sample, this clonotype was seen once. The chain uses TRBV20-1 and TRBJ1-1, with 7 bases aligning to TRBD1. V lost 5 bases to trimming and J lost 8 bases; unmatched junction nucleotides: 8. CDR1 and CDR2 (germline): DFQATT, SNEGSKA (reference sequence). The CDR3 has 12 residues. CDR3 coding DNA: TGCAGTGCTGGCGAGACAGGGCTGGAAGCTTTCTTT. It codes for CSAGETGLEAFF.

V gene TRBV7-3 combines with J gene TRBJ2-2, with D unclear. The CDR3 covers 13 residues. Looked up from germline, CDR1 is SGHTA and CDR2 is FQGTGA. The V gene lost 1 base and the J gene lost 7 bases, with 7 bases spanning the gap. CDR3 sequence reads: CASSLIWGGELFF. As DNA, the CDR3 is TGTGCCAGCAGCTTAATTTGGGGCGGGGAGCTGTTTTTT.

This clonotype was picked up a small number of times. The V call is TRBV2, the J call TRBJ1-1; D possibly corresponds to TRBD1 (5 bases). Looked up from germline, CDR1 is SNHLY and CDR2 is FYNNEI. This CDR3 has 17 amino acids. V gave up 3 bases and J gave up 2 bases, with 19 bases separating them. The CDR3 DNA follows: TGTGCCAGCAGTGAGGTCATTACGGGACGGTCCAACACTGAAGCTTTCTTT. It translates to CASSEVITGRSNTEAFF.

The chain links TRBV5-1 to TRBJ1-2, with TRBD1 matching over 9 bases. Germline V CDR1 and CDR2: SGHRS, YFSETQ. V lost 3 bases, J lost 8 bases, and 8 bases stayed unmatched. The length of the CDR3 is 14 residues. The CDR3 protein is CASSSQQGAEGYTF. CDR3 nucleotide sequence: TGCGCCAGCAGCTCCCAACAGGGGGCTGAGGGCTACACCTTC.

This clonotype was counted a few times. V gene TRBV20-1 combines with J gene TRBJ2-2; D uncertain. V dropped 3 bases and J dropped 2 bases, with 13 bases sitting between them. Looked up from germline, CDR1 is DFQATT and CDR2 is SNEGSKA (reference sequence). The CDR3 consists of 15 residues. This chain's CDR3 is CSARLGQTNTGELFF. The CDR3 bases are TGCAGTGCTAGGCTCGGCCAGACAAACACCGGGGAGCTGTTTTTT.

The chain combines TRBV5-4 with TRBJ2-7; 7 bases are a match to TRBD1. The trim removed 4 bases at V and 13 bases at J, leaving 14 bases unmatched. Germline CDR1 and CDR2: SGHNT and YYREEE (reference sequence). CDR3 size: 13 residues. CDR3: CASSPTGQSAAYF. CDR3 sequence (DNA): TGTGCCAGCAGCCCTACGGGACAGAGCGCCGCATACTTC.

This chain connects TRBV20-1 to TRBJ2-7; no reliable D call. Trimming shortened V by 3 bases and J by 0 bases, and 6 bases separated the two germline ends. The CDR3 consists of 12 residues. In germline, CDR1 is DFQATT, CDR2 SNEGSKA (reference sequence). The CDR3 loop reads CSARESSYEQYF. CDR3 DNA sequence: TGCAGTGCTAGGGAAAGCTCCTACGAGCAGTACTTC.

This clonotype showed up just a few times. The DNA for the CDR3 is TGCGCCAGCAGCTACCGCGTAGAGACCCAGTACTTC. Amino acids: CASSYRVETQYF. The chain recombines TRBV5-1 with TRBJ2-5; D gene unclear. From germline, CDR1 is SGHRS and CDR2 YFSETQ. The CDR3 spans 12 residues. V was clipped by 3 bases and J by 4 bases, with 7 bases between them.